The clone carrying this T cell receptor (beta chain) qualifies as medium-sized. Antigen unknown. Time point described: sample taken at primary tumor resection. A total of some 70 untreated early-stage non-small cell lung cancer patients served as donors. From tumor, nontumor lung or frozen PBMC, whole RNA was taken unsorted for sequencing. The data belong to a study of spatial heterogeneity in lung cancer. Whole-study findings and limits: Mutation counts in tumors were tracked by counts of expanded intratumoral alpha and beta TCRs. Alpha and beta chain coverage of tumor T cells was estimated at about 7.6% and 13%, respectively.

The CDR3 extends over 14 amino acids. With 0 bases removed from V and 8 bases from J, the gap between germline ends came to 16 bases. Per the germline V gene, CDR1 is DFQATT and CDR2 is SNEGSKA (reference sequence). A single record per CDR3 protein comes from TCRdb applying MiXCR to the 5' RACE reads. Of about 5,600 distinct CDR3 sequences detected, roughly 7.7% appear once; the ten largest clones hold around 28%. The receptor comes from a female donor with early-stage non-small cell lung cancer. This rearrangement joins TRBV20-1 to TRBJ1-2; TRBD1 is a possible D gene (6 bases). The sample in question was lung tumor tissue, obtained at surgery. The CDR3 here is CSARDQRGTRGYTF. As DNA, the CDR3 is TGCAGTGCTAGAGATCAAAGGGGGACGCGCGGCTACACCTTC.